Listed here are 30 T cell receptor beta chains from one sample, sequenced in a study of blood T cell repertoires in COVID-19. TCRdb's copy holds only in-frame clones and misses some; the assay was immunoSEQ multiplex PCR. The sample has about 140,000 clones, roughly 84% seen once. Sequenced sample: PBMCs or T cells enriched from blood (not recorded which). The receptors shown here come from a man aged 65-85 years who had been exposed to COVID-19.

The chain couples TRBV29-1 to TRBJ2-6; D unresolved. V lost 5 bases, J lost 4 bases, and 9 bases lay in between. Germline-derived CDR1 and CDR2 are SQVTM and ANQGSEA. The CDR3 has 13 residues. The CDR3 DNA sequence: TGCAGCGTTAGCCCGAACGGGGCCAACGTCCTGACTTTC. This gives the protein CSVSPNGANVLTF.

Here the CDR3 reads CASSWGREETQYF. CDR3 nucleotide sequence: TGTGCCAGTAGTTGGGGGCGGGAAGAGACCCAGTACTTC. The genes are TRBV19 and TRBJ2-5, with D possibly matching TRBD1 (6 bases). This CDR3 has 13 residues. Between the trimmed V and J ends, which lost 5 bases and 3 bases, there was a span of 10 bases. Germline V gene sequence: CDR1 LNHDA, CDR2 SQIVND (reference sequence).

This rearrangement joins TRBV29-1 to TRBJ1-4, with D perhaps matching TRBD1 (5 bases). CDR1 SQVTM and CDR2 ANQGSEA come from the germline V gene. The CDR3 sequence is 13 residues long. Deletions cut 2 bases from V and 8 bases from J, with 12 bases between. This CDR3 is CSVESGVGEKLFF. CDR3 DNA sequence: TGCAGCGTTGAATCGGGGGTCGGGGAAAAACTGTTTTTT. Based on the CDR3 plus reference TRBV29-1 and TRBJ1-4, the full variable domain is SAVISQKPSRDICQRGTSLTIQCQVDSQVTMMFWYRQQPGQSLTLIATANQGSEATYESGFVIDKFPISRPNLTFSTLTVSNMSPEDSSIYLCSVESGVGEKLFFGSGTQLSVL.

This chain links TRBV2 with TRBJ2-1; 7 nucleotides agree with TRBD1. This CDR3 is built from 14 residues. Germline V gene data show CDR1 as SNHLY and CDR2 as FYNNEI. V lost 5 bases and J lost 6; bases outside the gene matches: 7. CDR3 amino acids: CASSPSTGSNEQFF. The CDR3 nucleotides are TGTGCCAGCAGTCCCTCGACAGGGAGCAATGAGCAGTTCTTC.

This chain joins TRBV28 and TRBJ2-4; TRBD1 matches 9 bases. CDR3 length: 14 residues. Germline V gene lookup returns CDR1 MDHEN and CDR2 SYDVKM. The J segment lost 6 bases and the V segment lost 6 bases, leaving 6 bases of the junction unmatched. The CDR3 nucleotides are TGTGCCAGCAGGGGGGGACAGGGTATAAACATTCAGTACTTC. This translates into CASRGGQGINIQYF.

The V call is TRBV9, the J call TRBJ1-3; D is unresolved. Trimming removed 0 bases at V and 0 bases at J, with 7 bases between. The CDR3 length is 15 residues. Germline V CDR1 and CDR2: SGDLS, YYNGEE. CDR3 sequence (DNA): TGTGCCAGCAGCGTAGATGGCAGCTCTGGAAACACCATATATTTT. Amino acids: CASSVDGSSGNTIYF.

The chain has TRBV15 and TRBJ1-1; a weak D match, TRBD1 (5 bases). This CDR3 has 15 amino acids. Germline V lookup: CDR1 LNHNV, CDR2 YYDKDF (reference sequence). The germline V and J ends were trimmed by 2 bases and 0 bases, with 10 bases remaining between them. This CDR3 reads CATSRIGGMNTEAFF. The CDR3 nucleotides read TGTGCCACCAGCAGAATTGGGGGGATGAACACTGAAGCTTTCTTT.

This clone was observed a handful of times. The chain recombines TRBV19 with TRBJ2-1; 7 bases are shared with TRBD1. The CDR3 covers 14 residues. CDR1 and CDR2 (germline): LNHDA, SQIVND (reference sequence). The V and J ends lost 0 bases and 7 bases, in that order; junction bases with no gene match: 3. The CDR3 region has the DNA TGTGCCAGTAGTATAGAAGGGGGCTGGAATGAGCAGTTCTTC. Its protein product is CASSIEGGWNEQFF. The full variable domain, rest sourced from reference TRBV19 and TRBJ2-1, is DGGITQSPKYLFRKEGQNVTLSCEQNLNHDAMYWYRQDPGQGLRLIYYSQIVNDFQKGDIAEGYSVSREKKESFPLTVTSAQKNPTAFYLCASSIEGGWNEQFFGPGTRLTVL.

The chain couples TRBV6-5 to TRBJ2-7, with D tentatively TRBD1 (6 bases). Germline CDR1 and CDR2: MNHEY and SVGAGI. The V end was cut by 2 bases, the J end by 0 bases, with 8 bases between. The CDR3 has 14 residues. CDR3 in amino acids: CASSYGRGSYEQYF. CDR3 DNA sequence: TGTGCCAGCAGTTACGGCAGGGGCTCCTACGAGCAGTACTTC.

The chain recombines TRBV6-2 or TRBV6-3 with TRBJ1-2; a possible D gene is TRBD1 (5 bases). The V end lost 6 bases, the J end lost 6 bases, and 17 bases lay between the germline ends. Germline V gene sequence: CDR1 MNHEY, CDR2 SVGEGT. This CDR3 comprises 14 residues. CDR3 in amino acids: CASSQQGRANGYTF. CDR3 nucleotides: TGTGCCAGCAGCCAGCAGGGCAGGGCGAATGGCTACACCTTC.

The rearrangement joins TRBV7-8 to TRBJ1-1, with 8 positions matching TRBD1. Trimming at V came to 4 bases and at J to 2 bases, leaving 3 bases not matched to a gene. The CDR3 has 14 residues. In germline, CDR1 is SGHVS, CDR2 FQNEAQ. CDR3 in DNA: TGTGCCAGCAGCTGGGGACAGGCAAACACTGAAGCTTTCTTT. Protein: CASSWGQANTEAFF.

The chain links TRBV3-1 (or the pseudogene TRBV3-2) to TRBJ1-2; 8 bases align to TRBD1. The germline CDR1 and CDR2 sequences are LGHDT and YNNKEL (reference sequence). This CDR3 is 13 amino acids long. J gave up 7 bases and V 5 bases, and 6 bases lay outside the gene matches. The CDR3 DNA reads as TGTGCCAGCAGCAATCAGGGGGCAGGTGGCTACACCTTC. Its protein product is CASSNQGAGGYTF.

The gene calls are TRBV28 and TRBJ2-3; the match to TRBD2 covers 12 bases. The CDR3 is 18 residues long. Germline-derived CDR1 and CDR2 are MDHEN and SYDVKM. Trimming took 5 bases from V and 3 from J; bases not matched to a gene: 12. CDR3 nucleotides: TGTGCCAGCAGTACGACTAGCGGGAGTCATAGTAGGACAGATACGCAGTATTTT. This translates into CASSTTSGSHSRTDTQYF.

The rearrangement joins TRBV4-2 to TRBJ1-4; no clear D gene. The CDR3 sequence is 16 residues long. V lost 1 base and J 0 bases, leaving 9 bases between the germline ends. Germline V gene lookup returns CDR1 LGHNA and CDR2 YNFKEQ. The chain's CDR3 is CASSQAGRATNEKLFF. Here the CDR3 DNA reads TGTGCCAGCAGCCAAGCAGGCAGAGCAACTAATGAAAAACTGTTTTTT.

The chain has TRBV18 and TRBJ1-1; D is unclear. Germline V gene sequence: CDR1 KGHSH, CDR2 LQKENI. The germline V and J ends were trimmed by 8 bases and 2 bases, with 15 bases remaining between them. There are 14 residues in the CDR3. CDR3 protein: CASRGGSPNTEAFF. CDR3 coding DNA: TGTGCCAGCCGAGGAGGTAGCCCTAACACTGAAGCTTTCTTT.

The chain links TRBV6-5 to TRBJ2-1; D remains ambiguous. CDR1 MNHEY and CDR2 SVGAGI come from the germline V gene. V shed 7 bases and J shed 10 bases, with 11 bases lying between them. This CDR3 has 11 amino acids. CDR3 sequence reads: CASTSYIEQFF. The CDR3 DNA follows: TGTGCCAGCACAAGCTATATAGAGCAGTTCTTC.

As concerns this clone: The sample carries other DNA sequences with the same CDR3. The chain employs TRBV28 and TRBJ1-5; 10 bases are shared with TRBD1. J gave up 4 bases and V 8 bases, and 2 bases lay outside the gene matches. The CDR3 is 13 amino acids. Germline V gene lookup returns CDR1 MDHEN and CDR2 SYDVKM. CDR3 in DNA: TGTGCCAGCCGGACAGGGGGTAATCAGCCCCAGCATTTT. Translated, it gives CASRTGGNQPQHF.

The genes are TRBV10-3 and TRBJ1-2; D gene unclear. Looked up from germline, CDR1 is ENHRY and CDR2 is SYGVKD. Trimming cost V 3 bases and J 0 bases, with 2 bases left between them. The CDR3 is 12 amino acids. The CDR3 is CAISDTNYGYTF. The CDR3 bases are TGTGCCATCAGTGACACTAACTATGGCTACACCTTC.

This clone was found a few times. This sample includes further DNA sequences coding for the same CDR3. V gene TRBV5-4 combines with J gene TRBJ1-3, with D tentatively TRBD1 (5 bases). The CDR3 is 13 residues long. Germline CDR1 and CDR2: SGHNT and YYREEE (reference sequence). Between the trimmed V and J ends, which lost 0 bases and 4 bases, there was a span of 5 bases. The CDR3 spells CASSLAGGNTIYF. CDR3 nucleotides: TGTGCCAGCAGCTTGGCAGGGGGAAACACCATATATTTT.

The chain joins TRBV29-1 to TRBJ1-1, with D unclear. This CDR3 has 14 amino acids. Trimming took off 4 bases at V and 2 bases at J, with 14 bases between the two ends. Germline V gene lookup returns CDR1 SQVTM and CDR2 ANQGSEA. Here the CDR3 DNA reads TGCAGCGTTGTTGAAGGGAGAACTAACACTGAAGCTTTCTTT. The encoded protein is CSVVEGRTNTEAFF.

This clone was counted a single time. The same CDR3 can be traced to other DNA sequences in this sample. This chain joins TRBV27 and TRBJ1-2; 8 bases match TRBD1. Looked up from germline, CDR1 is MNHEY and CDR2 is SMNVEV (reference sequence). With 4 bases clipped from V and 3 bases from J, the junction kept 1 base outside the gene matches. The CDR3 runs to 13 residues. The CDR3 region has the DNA TGTGCCAGCAGTTCAGGGGGCGACTATGGCTACACCTTC. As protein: CASSSGGDYGYTF.

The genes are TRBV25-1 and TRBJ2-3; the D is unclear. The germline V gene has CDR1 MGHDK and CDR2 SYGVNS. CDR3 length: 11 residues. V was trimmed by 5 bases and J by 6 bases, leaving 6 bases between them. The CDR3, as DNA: TGTGCCAGCAGTATTTATGATACGCAGTATTTT. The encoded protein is CASSIYDTQYF.

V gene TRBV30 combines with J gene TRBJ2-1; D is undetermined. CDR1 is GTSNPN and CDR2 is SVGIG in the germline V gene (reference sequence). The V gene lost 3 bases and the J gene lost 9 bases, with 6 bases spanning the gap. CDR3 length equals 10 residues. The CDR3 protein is CAWSSGEQFF. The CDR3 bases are TGTGCCTGGAGCTCGGGTGAGCAGTTCTTC.

The CDR3 region is CATSPGRESGTEAFF. As DNA, the CDR3 is TGTGCCACCAGCCCCGGACGGGAAAGTGGGACTGAAGCTTTCTTT. The chain carries TRBV15 and TRBJ1-1, with unresolved D. This CDR3 region has 15 residues. From germline, CDR1 is LNHNV and CDR2 YYDKDF (reference sequence). V lost 5 bases and J 5 bases, leaving 18 bases between the germline ends.

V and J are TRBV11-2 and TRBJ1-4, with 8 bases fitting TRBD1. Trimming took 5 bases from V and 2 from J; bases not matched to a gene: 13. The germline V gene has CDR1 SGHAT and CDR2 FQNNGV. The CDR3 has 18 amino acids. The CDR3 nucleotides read TGTGCCAGCAGCCCCGGACAGGGTAGAAAGTTGACTAATGAAAAACTGTTTTTT. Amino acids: CASSPGQGRKLTNEKLFF.

Here the CDR3 DNA reads TGTGCCAGCAGTTCCCGACTCGGACTAGCGGGAGGCCTGAGCTCCTACGAGCAGTACTTC. Its translation: CASSSRLGLAGGLSSYEQYF. V usage is TRBV6-2 or TRBV6-3 and J usage is TRBJ2-7; 14 bases map to TRBD2. The CDR3 has 20 residues. Germline V gene data show CDR1 as MNHEY and CDR2 as SVGEGT. With V trimmed by 4 bases and J by 0 bases, 14 bases remained unmatched.

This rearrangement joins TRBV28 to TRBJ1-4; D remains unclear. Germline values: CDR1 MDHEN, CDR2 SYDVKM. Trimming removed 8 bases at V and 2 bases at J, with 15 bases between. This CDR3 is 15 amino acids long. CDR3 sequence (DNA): TGTGCCAGCGTAGAGGGAGGAAGGACTAATGAAAAACTGTTTTTT. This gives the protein CASVEGGRTNEKLFF.

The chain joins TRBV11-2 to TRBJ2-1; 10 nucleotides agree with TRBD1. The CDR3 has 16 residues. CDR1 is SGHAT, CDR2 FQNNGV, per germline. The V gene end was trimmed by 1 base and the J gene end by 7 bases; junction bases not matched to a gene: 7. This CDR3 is CASSLGQGAVRNEQFF. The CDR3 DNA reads TGTGCCAGCAGCTTAGGACAGGGGGCGGTGAGGAATGAGCAGTTCTTC.

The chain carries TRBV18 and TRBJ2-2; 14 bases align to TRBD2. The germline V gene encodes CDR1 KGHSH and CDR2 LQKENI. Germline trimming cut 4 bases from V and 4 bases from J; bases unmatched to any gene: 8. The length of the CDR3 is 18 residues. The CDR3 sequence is CASSHSGTSGSSTGELFF. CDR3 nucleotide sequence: TGTGCCAGCTCACACTCCGGGACTAGCGGGAGTAGCACCGGGGAGCTGTTTTTT.

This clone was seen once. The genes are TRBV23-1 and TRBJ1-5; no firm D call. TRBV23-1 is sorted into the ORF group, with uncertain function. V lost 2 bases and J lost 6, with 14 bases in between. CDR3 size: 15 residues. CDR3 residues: CASSQIGRRGQPQHF. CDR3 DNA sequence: TGCGCCAGCAGTCAAATCGGCCGACGGGGTCAGCCCCAGCATTTT.